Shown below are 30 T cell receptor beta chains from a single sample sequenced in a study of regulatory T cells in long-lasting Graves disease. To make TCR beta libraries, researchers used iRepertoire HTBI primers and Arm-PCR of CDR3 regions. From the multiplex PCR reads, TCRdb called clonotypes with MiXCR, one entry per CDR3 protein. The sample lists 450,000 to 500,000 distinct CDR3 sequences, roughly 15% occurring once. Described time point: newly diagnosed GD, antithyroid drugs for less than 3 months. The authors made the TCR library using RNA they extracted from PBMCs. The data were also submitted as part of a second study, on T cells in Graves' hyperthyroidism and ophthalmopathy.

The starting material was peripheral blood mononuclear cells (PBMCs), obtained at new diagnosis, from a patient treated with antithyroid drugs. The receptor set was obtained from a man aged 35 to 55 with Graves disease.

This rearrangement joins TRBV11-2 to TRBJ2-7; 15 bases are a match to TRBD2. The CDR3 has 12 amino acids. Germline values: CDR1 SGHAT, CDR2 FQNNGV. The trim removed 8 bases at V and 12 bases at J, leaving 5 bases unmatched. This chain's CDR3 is CASGTSGRFPYF. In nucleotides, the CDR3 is TGTGCCAGCGGGACTAGCGGGAGGTTCCCGTACTTC.

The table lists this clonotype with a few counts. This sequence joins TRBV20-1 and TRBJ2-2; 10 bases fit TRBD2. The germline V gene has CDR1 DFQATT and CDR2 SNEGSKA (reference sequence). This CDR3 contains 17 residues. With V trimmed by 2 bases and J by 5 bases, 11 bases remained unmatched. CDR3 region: CSARLAGEGLPTGELFF. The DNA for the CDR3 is TGCAGTGCTAGACTAGCGGGAGAAGGGTTGCCTACCGGGGAGCTGTTTTTT.

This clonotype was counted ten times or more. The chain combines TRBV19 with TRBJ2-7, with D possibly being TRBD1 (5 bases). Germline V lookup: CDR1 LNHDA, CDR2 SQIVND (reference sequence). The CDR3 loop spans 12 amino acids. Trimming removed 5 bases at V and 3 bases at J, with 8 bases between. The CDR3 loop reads CASSGAYYEQYF. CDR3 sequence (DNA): TGTGCCAGTAGTGGGGCGTACTACGAGCAGTACTTC.

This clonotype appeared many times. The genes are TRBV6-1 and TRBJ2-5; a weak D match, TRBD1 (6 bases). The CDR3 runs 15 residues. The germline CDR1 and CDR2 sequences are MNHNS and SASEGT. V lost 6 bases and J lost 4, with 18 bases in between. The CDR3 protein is CASSPGVTWGETQYF. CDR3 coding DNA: TGTGCCAGCAGCCCAGGGGTTACGTGGGGAGAGACCCAGTACTTC.

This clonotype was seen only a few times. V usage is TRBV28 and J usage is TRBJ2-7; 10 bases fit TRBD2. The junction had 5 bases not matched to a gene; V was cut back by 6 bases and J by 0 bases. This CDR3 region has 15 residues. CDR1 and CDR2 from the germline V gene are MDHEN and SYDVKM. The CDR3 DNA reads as TGTGCCAGCAGCGTTAGCGGGAGGAGCTCCTACGAGCAGTACTTC. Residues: CASSVSGRSSYEQYF.

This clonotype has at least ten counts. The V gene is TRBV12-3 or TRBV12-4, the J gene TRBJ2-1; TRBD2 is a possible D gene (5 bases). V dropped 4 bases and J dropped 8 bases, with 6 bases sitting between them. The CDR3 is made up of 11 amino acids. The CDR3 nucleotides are TGTGCCAGCAGTTCCGGGGATGAGCAGTTCTTC. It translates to CASSSGDEQFF.

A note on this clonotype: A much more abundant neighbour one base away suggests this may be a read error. The CDR3 bases are TGTGCCAGCAGCCAGGAACGACTAACGGGAGTGGGGGAGCAGTACTTC. It codes for CASSQERLTGVGEQYF. The J gene is TRBJ2-7, the V gene TRBV3-1, with D possibly TRBD2 on 6 matching bases. The CDR3 totals 16 residues. Trimming stripped 3 bases from V and 7 bases from J, with 22 bases between. Germline CDR1 reads LGHDT; CDR2 reads YNNKEL (reference sequence).

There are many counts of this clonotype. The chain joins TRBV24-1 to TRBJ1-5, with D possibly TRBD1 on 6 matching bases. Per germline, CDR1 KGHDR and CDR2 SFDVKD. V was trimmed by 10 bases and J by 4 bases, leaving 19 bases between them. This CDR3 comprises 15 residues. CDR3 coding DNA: TGTGCCACGGGGGCGGGGGAGAGCCCAAATCAGCCCCAGCATTTT. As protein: CATGAGESPNQPQHF.

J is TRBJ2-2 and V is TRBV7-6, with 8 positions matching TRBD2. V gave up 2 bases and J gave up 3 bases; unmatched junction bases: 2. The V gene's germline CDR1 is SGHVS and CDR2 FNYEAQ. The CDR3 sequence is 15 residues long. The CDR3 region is CASSLILADTGELFF. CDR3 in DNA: TGTGCCAGCAGCTTAATACTAGCGGACACCGGGGAGCTGTTTTTT. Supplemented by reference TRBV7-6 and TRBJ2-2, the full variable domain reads GAGVSQSPRYKVTKRGQDVALRCDPISGHVSLYWYRQALGQGPEFLTYFNYEAQQDKSGLPNDRFSAERPEGSISTLTIQRTEQRDSAMYRCASSLILADTGELFFGEGSRLTVL.

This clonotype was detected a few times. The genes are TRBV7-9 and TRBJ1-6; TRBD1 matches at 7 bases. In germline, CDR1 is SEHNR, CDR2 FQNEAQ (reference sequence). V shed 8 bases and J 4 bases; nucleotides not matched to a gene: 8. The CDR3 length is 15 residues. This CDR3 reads CASRDRDLYNSPLHF. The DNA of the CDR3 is TGTGCCAGCCGGGACAGAGACCTTTATAATTCACCCCTCCACTTT.

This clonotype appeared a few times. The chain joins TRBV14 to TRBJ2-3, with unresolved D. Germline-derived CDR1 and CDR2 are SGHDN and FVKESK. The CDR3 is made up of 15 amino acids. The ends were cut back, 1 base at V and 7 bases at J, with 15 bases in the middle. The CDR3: CASSQGRSQLNTQYF. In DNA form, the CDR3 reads TGTGCCAGCAGCCAAGGCCGCAGTCAACTAAATACGCAGTATTTT. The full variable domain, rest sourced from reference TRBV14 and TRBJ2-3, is EAGVTQFPSHSVIEKGQTVTLRCDPISGHDNLYWYRRVMGKEIKFLLHFVKESKQDESGMPNNRFLAERTGGTYSTLKVQPAELEDSGVYFCASSQGRSQLNTQYFGPGTRLTVL.

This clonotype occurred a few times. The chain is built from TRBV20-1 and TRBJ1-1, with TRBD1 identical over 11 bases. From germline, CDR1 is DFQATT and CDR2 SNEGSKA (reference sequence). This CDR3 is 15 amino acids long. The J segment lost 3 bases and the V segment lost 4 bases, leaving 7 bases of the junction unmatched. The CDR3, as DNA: TGCAGTGCTACCGGACAGGGGGCTGCTGACACTGAAGCTTTCTTT. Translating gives CSATGQGAADTEAFF.

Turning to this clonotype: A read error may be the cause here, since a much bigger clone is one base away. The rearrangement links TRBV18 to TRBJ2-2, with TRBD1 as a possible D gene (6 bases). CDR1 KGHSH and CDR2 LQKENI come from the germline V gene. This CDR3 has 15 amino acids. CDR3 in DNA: TGTGCCAACTCACCTGGGACATTCGACACCGGGGAGCTGTTTTTT. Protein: CANSPGTFDTGELFF. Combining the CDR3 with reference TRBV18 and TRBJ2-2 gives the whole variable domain NAGVMQNPRHLVRRRGQEARLRCSPMKGHSHVYWYRQLPEEGLKFMVYLQKENIIDESGMPKERFSAEFPKEGPSILRIQQVVRGDSAAYFCANSPGTFDTGELFFGEGSRLTVL.

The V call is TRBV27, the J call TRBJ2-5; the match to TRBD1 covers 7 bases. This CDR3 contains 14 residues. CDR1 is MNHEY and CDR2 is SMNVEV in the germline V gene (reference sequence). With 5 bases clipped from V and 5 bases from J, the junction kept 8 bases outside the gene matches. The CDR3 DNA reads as TGTGCCAGCAGTACCCTGGACAGGAGGGAGACCCAGTACTTC. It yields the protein CASSTLDRRETQYF.

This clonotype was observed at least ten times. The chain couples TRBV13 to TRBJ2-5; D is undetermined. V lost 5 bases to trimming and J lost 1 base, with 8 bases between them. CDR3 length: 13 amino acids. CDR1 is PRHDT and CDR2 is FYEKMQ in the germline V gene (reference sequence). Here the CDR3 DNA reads TGTGCCAGCAGCCAAGGATCCCAAGAGACCCAGTACTTC. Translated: CASSQGSQETQYF.

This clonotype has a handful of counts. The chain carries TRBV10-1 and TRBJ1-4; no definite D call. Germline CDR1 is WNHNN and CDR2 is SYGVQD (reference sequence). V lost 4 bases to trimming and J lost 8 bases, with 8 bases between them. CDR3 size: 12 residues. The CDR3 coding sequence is TGCGCCAGCAGTGGATCAGCGGAAAAACTGTTTTTT. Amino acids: CASSGSAEKLFF.

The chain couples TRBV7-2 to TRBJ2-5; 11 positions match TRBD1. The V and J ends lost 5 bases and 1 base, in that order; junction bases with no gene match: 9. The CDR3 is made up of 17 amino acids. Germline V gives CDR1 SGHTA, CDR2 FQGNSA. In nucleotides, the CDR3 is TGTGCCAGCAGCCCGAACGGACAGGGGGCGCCCCAAGAGACCCAGTACTTC. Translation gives CASSPNGQGAPQETQYF.

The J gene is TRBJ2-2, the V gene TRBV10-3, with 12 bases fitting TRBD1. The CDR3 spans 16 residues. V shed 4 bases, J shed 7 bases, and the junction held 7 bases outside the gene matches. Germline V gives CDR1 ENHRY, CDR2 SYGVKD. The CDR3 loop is CAISAGTGGEDGELFF. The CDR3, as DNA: TGTGCCATCAGTGCCGGGACAGGGGGCGAGGACGGGGAGCTGTTTTTT.

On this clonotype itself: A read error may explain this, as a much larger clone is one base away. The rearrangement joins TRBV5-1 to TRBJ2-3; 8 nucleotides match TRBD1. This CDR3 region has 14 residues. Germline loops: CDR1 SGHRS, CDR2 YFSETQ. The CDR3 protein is CVSSSDRATDTQYF. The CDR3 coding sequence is TGTGTCAGCAGCTCGGACAGGGCGACAGATACGCAGTATTTT.

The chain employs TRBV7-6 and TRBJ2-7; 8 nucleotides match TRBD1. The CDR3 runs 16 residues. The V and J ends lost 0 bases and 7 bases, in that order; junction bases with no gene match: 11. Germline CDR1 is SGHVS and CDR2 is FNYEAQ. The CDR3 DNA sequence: TGTGCCAGCAGCTTAGCGCTGGGGCAGGGGGCGCGAGAGCAGTACTTC. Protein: CASSLALGQGAREQYF.

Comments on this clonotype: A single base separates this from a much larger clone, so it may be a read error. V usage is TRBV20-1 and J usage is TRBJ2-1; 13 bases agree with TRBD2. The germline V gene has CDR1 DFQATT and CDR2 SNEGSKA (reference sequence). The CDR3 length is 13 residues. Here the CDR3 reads CSPTSGRFNEQSF. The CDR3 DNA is TGCAGCCCGACTAGCGGGAGGTTCAATGAGCAGTCCTTC.

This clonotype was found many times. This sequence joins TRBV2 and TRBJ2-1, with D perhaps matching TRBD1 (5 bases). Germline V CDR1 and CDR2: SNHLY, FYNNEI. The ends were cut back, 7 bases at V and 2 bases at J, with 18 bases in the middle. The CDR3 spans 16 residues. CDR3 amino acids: CASTSWGQGAYNEQFF. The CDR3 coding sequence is TGTGCCAGCACCTCATGGGGTCAGGGCGCCTACAATGAGCAGTTCTTC.

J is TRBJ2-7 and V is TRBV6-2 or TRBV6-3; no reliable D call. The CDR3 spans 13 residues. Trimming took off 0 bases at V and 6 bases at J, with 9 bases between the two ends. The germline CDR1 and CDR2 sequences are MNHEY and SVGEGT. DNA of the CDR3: TGTGCCAGCAGTTACTCCCCCCCCCTCGAGCAGTACTTC. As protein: CASSYSPPLEQYF.

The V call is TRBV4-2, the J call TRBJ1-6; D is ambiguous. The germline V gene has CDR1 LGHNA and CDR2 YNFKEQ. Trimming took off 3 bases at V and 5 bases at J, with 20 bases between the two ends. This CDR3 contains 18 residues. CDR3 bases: TGTGCCAGCAGCCAGGCAATCTACCGGACGGGGAATAATTCACCCCTCCACTTT. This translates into CASSQAIYRTGNNSPLHF.

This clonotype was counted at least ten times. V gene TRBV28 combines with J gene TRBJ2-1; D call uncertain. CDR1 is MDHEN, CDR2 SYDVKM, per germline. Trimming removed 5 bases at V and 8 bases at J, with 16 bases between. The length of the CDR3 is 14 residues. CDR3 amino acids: CASSDIGYLDEQFF. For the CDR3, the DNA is TGTGCCAGCAGTGATATCGGATATTTGGATGAGCAGTTCTTC.

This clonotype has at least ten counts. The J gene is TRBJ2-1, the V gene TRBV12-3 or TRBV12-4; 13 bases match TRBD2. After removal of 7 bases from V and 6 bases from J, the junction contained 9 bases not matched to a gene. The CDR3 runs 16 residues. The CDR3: CASTRLAGGRANEQFF. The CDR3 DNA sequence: TGTGCCAGCACTCGACTAGCGGGAGGTAGGGCCAATGAGCAGTTCTTC.

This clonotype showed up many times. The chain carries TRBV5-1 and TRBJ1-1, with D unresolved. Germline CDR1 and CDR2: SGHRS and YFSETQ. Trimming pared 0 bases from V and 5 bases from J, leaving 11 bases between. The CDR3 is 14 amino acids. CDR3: CASSLEGGTTEAFF. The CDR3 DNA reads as TGCGCCAGCAGCTTGGAGGGCGGCACGACTGAAGCTTTCTTT.

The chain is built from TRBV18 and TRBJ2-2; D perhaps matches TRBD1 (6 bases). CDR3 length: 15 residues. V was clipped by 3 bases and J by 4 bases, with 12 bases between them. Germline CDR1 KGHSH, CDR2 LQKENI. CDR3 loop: CASSPGAPLTGELFF. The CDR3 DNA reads TGTGCCAGCTCACCGGGGGCTCCACTCACCGGGGAGCTGTTTTTT.

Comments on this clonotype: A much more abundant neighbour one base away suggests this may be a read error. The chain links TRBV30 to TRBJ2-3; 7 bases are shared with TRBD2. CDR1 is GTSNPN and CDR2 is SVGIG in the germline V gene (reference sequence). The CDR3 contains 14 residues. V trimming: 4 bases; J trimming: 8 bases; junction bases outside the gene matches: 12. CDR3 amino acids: CAWITDRTRGTQYF. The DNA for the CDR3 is TGTGCCTGGATTACGGACCGGACTAGGGGTACGCAGTATTTT.

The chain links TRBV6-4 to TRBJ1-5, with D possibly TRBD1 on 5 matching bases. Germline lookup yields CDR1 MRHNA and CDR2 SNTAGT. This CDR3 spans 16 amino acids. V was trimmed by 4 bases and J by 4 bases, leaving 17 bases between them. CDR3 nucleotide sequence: TGTGCCAGCAGTGGGGGGACGGGGGGGGGTAATCAGCCCCAGCATTTT. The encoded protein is CASSGGTGGGNQPQHF.